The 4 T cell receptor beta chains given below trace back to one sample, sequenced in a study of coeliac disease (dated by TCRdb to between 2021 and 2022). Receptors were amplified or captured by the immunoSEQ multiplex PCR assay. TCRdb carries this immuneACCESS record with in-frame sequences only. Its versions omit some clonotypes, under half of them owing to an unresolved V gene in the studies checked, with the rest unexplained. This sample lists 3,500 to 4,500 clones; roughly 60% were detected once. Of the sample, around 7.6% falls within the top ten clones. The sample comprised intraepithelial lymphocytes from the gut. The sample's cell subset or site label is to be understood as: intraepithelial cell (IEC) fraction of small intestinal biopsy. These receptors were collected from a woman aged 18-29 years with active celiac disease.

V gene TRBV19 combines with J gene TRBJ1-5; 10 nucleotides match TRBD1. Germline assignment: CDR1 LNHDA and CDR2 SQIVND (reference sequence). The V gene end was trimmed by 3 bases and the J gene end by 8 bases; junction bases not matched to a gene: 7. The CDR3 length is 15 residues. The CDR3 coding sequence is TGTGCCAGTAGTATGGACAGGGGGTGGATTGAGCCCCAGCATTTT. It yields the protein CASSMDRGWIEPQHF.

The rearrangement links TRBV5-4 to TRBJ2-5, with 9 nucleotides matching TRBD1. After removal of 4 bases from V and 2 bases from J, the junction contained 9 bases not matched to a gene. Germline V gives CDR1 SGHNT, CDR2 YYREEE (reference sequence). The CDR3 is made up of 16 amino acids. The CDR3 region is CASSTGVGTGQETQYF. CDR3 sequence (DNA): TGTGCCAGCAGCACGGGGGTCGGGACAGGGCAAGAGACCCAGTACTTC.

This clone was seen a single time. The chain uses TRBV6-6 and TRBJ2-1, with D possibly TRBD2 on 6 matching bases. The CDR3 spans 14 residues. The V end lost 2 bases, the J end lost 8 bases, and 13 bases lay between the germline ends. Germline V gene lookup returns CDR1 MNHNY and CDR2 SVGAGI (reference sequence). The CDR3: CASSYTSSGDEQFF. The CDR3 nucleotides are TGTGCCAGCAGTTACACAAGCTCGGGGGATGAGCAGTTCTTC.

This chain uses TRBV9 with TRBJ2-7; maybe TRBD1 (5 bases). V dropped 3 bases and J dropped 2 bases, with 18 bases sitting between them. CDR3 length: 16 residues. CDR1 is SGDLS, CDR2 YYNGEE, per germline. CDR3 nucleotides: TGTGCCAGCAGCGCTATGCGGACAATTCCCCCCTACGAGCAGTACTTC. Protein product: CASSAMRTIPPYEQYF.